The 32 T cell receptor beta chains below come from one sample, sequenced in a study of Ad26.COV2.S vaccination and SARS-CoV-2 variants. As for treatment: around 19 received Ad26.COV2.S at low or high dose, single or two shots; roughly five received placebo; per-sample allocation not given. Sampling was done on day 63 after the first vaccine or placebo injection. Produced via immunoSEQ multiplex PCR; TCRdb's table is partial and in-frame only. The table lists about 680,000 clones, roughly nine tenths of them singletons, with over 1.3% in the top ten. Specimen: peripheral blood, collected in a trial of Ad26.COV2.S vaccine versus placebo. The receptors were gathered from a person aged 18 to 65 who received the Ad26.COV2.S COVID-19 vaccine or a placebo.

CDR3 sequence (DNA): TGTGCCAGCTCGCCGACAGCTGACTATGGCTACACCTTC. Protein: CASSPTADYGYTF. This chain joins TRBV18 and TRBJ1-2; D is possibly TRBD1 (5 bases). V lost 6 bases to trimming and J lost 3 bases, with 11 bases between them. The CDR3 runs to 13 residues. Germline CDR1 is KGHSH and CDR2 is LQKENI.

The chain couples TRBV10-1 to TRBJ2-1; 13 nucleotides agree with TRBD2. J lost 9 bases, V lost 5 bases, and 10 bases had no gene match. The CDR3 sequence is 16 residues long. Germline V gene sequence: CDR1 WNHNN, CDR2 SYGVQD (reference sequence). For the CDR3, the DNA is TGCGCCAGCAGTTTACGGACTAGCGGGAGAAGGGGTGAGCAGTTCTTC. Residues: CASSLRTSGRRGEQFF.

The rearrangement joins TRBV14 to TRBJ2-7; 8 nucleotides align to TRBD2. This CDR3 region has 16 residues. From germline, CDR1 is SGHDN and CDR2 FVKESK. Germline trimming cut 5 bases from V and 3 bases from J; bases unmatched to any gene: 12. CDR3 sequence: CASSYSGGSGDYEQYF. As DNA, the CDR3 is TGTGCCAGCAGCTATTCGGGCGGTAGCGGGGACTACGAGCAGTACTTC.

The CDR3 is CASSETSGQTNEQFF. DNA of the CDR3: TGTGCCAGCAGTGAAACGTCGGGACAAACCAATGAGCAGTTCTTC. V usage is TRBV6-4 and J usage is TRBJ2-1; perhaps TRBD1 as D (6 bases). The V gene lost 3 bases and the J gene lost 6 bases, with 15 bases spanning the gap. This CDR3 spans 15 amino acids. Germline V lookup: CDR1 MRHNA, CDR2 SNTAGT.

DNA of the CDR3: TGTGCCAGCAGCGTAGCTACGCAGGGCGCTGAAGCTTTCTTT. Translating it yields CASSVATQGAEAFF. V and J are TRBV9 and TRBJ1-1; a possible D gene is TRBD1 (5 bases). V was cut by 0 bases and J by 6 bases, with 12 bases left in between. This CDR3 contains 14 residues. Germline CDR1 SGDLS, CDR2 YYNGEE. The whole variable domain, remainder taken from reference TRBV9 and TRBJ1-1, is DSGVTQTPKHLITATGQRVTLRCSPRSGDLSVYWYQQSLDQGLQFLIQYYNGEERAKGNILERFSAQQFPDLHSELNLSSLELGDSALYFCASSVATQGAEAFFGQGTRLTVV.

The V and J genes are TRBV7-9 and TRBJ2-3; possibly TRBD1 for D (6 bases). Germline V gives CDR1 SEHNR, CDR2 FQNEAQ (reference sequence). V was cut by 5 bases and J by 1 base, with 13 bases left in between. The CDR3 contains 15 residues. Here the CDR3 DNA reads TGTGCCAGCAGCCTCCTGGGGGCCGGCACAGATACGCAGTATTTT. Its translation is CASSLLGAGTDTQYF.

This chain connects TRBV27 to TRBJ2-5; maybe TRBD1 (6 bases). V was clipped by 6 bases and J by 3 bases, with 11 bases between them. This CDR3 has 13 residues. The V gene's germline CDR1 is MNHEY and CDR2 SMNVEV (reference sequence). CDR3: CASSRYREETQYF. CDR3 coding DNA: TGTGCCAGCAGCCGGTACAGGGAAGAGACCCAGTACTTC.

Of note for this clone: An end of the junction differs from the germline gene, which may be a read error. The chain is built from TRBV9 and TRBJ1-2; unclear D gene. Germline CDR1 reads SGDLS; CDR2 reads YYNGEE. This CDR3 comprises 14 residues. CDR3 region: CASSVGSPSPQRAF. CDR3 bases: TGTGCCAGCAGCGTAGGGAGTCCCTCTCCCCAAAGGGCCTTC.

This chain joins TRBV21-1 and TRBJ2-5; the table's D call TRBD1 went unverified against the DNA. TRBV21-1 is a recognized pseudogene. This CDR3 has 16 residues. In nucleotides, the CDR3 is TGTGCCAGCAGCCCCCCGGGATGGACAGTGGGGGAGACCCAGTACTTC. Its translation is CASSPPGWTVGETQYF.

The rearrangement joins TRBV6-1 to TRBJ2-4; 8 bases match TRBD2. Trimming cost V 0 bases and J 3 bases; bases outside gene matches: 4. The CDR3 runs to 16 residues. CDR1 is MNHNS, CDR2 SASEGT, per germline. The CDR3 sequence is CASSEAGGAFKNIQYF. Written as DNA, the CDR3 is TGTGCCAGCAGTGAAGCCGGGGGGGCTTTCAAAAACATTCAGTACTTC.

The CDR3 nucleotides are TGTGCCAGCGGTGGGGCGGCGAGCAATCAGCCCCAGCATTTT. It yields the protein CASGGAASNQPQHF. J is TRBJ1-5 and V is TRBV27, with D possibly matching TRBD1 (5 bases). V lost 8 bases and J 1 base, leaving 12 bases between the germline ends. The CDR3 sequence is 14 residues long. CDR1 MNHEY and CDR2 SMNVEV come from the germline V gene (reference sequence).

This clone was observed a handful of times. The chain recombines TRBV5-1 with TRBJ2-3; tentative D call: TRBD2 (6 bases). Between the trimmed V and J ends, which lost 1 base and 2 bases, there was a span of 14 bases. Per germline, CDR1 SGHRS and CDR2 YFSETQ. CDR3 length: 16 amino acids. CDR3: CASSLKIRGSTDTQYF. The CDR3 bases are TGCGCCAGCAGCTTGAAAATTCGGGGGTCCACAGATACGCAGTATTTT.

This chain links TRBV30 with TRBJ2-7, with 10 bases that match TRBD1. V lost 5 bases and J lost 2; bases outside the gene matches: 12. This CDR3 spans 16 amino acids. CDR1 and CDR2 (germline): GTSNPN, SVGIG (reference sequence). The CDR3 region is CAWGIGGTGVAYEQYF. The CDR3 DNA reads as TGTGCCTGGGGGATAGGTGGGACAGGGGTAGCCTACGAGCAGTACTTC.

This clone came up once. The CDR3 coding sequence is TGTGCCAGCTCACCTGATCGTACCCGCGTTGGGGAGACCCAGTACTTC. Its protein is CASSPDRTRVGETQYF. V and J are TRBV18 and TRBJ2-5; D call uncertain. Germline V lookup: CDR1 KGHSH, CDR2 LQKENI. This CDR3 has 16 residues. V was pared by 3 bases and J by 5 bases, with 19 bases between.

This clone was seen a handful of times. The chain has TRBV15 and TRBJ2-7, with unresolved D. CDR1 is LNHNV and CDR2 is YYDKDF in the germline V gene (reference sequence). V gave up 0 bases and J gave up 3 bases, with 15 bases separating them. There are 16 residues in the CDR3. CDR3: CATSRDRLSSSYEQYF. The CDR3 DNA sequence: TGTGCCACCAGCAGAGATAGGCTCAGCAGTAGCTACGAGCAGTACTTC.

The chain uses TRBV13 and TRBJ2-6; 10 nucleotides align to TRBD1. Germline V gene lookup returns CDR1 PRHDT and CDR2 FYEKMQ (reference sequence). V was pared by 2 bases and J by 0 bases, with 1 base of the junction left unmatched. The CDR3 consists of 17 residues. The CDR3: CASSLRTGGSGANVLTF. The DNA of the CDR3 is TGTGCCAGCAGCTTAAGGACAGGGGGCTCTGGGGCCAACGTCCTGACTTTC.

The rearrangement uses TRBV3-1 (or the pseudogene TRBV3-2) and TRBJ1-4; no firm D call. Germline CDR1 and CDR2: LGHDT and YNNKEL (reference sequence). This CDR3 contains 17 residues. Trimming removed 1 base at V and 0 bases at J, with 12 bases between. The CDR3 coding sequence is TGTGCCAGCAGCCAAGGAAGAATGTCCTCAACTAATGAAAAACTGTTTTTT. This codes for CASSQGRMSSTNEKLFF.

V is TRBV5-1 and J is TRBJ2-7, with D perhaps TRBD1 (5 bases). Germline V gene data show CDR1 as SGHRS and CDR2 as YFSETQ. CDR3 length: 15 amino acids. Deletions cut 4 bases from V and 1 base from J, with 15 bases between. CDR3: CASSGSQGLSYEQYF. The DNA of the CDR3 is TGCGCCAGCAGCGGCAGCCAGGGCTTATCCTACGAGCAGTACTTC.

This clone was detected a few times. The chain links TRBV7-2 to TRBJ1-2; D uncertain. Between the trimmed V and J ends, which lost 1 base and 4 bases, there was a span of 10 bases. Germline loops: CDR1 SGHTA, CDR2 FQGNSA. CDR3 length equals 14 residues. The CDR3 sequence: CASSLDGVPYGYTF. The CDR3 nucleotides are TGTGCCAGCAGCTTAGATGGAGTTCCCTATGGCTACACCTTC.

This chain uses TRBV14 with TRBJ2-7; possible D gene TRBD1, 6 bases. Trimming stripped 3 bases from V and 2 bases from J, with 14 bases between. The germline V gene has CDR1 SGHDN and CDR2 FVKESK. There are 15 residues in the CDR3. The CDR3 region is CASSHGQLGAYEQYF. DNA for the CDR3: TGTGCCAGCAGCCACGGACAGCTCGGGGCCTACGAGCAGTACTTC.

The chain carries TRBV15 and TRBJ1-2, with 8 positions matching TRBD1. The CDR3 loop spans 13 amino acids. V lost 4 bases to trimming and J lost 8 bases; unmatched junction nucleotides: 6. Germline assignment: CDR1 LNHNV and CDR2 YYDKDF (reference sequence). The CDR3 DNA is TGTGCCACCAGCACACGGACAGGGAACGGCTACACCTTC. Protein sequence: CATSTRTGNGYTF.

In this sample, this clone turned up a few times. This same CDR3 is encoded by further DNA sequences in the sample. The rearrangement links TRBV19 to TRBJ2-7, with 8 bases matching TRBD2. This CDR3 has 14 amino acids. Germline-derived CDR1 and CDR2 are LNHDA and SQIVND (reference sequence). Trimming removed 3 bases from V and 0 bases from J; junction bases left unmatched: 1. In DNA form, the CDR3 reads TGTGCCAGTAGTATTGCGGGAGGCTCCTACGAGCAGTACTTC. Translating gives CASSIAGGSYEQYF.

The CDR3 DNA sequence: TGTGCCTGGGGCCTAGCGGGAGTTGGTTTAAGAGAGACCCAGTACTTC. Translated: CAWGLAGVGLRETQYF. The gene calls are TRBV30 and TRBJ2-5, with 10 bases fitting TRBD2. The CDR3 loop spans 16 amino acids. Germline CDR1 GTSNPN, CDR2 SVGIG (reference sequence). The junction had 13 bases not matched to a gene; V was cut back by 5 bases and J by 4 bases.

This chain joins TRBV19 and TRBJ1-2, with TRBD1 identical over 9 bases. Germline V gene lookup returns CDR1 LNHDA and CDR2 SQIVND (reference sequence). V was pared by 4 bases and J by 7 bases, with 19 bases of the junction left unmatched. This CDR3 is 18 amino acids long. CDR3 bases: TGTGCCAGTAGTAAACTCGAGACTTTGGGACAGGGCAGTGGTGGCTACACCTTC. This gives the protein CASSKLETLGQGSGGYTF. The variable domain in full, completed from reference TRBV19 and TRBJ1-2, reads DGGITQSPKYLFRKEGQNVTLSCEQNLNHDAMYWYRQDPGQGLRLIYYSQIVNDFQKGDIAEGYSVSREKKESFPLTVTSAQKNPTAFYLCASSKLETLGQGSGGYTFGSGTRLTVV.

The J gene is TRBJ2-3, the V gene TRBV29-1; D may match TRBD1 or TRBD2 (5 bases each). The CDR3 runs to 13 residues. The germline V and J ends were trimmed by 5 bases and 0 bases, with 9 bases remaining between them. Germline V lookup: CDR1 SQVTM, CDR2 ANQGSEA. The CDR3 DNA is TGCAGCGTTAAGGGACGGAGCACAGATACGCAGTATTTT. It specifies CSVKGRSTDTQYF.

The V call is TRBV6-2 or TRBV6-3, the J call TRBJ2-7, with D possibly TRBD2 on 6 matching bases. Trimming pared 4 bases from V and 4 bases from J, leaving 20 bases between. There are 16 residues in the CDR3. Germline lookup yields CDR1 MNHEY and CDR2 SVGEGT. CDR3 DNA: TGTGCCAGCAGTTTAGGGGTGCGCAGGGCGGGATACGAGCAGTACTTC. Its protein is CASSLGVRRAGYEQYF.

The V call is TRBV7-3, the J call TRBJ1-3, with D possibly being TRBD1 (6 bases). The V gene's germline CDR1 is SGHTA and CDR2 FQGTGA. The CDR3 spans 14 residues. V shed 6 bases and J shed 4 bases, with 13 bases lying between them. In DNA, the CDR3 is TGTGCCAGCAGTCCGGGGGGGCCCGGAAACACCATATATTTT. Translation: CASSPGGPGNTIYF.

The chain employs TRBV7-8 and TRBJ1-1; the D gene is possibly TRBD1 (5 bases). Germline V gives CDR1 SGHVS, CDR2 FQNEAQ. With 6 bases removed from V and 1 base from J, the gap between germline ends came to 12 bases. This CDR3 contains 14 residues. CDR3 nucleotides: TGTGCCAGCAGGACCAGGGATACGAACACTGAAGCTTTCTTT. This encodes CASRTRDTNTEAFF.

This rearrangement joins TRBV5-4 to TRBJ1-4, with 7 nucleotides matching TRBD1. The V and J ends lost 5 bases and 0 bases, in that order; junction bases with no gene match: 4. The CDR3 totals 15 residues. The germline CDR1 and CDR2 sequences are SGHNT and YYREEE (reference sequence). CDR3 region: CASSSDRTTNEKLFF. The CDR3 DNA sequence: TGTGCCAGCAGTTCGGACAGGACAACTAATGAAAAACTGTTTTTT.

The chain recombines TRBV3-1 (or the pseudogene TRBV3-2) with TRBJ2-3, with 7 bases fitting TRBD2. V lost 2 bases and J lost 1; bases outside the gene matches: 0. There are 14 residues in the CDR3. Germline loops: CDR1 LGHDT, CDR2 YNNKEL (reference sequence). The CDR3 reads CASSQTSGTDTQYF. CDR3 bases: TGTGCCAGCAGCCAAACTAGCGGCACAGATACGCAGTATTTT.

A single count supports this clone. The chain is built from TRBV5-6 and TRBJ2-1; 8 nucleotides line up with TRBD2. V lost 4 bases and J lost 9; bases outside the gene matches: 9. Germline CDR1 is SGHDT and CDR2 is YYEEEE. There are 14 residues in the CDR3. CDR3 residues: CASSLRGGLIEQFF. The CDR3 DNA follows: TGTGCCAGCAGCCTTCGGGGGGGCCTTATTGAGCAGTTCTTC.

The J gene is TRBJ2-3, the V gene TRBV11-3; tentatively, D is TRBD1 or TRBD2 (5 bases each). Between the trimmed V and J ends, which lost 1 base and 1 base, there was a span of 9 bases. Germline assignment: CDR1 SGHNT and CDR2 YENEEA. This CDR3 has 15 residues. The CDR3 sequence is CASSLGGMGTDTQYF. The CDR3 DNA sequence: TGTGCCAGCAGCTTAGGGGGGATGGGCACAGATACGCAGTATTTT.